Each of the 29 T cell receptor beta chains below was sequenced from the same sample in a study of patients and donors after allogeneic stem cell transplantation. MiXCR, run by TCRdb on the RT-PCR reads, gives a single entry per CDR3 protein. The sample records approximately 160,000 distinct CDR3 sequences, roughly 30% being singletons. Sequences were obtained from blood, either unsorted or a sorted T cell fraction (not recorded which). The source is a human donor who was either an allogeneic HSCT recipient or a stem cell or donor lymphocyte infusion donor (not recorded which). It is not recorded whose cells these are; they may come from a transplant donor.

This chain connects TRBV20-1 to TRBJ1-1; TRBD1 might be the D (5 bases). Between the trimmed V and J ends, which lost 3 bases and 0 bases, there was a span of 11 bases. CDR3 length: 14 residues. Germline V gene sequence: CDR1 DFQATT, CDR2 SNEGSKA (reference sequence). The DNA of the CDR3 is TGCAGTGCTAGCAGTGGGGGGATGAACACTGAAGCTTTCTTT. Protein sequence: CSASSGGMNTEAFF.

The chain recombines TRBV18 with TRBJ1-5; no clear D gene. Trimming shortened V by 3 bases and J by 0 bases, and 6 bases separated the two germline ends. Germline V CDR1 and CDR2: KGHSH, LQKENI. CDR3 length: 14 residues. CDR3 protein: CASSPGNSNQPQHF. In nucleotides, the CDR3 is TGTGCCAGCTCACCCGGCAATAGCAATCAGCCCCAGCATTTT.

This clonotype was recorded many times. The chain employs TRBV5-1 and TRBJ1-3; D is undetermined. Germline lookup yields CDR1 SGHRS and CDR2 YFSETQ. V lost 1 base and J 0 bases, leaving 11 bases between the germline ends. This CDR3 is built from 16 residues. The CDR3 coding sequence is TGCGCCAGCAGCTTGTTCCGCCCAAGCTCTGGAAACACCATATATTTT. Translation: CASSLFRPSSGNTIYF.

The V and J genes are TRBV5-4 and TRBJ2-3, with 8 bases aligning to TRBD2. Germline CDR1 and CDR2: SGHNT and YYREEE (reference sequence). The J segment lost 2 bases and the V segment lost 4 bases, leaving 12 bases of the junction unmatched. There are 17 residues in the CDR3. Here the CDR3 DNA reads TGTGCCAGCAGCCGCTCCTACGGGACTAGTCCCACAGATACGCAGTATTTT. Amino acid sequence: CASSRSYGTSPTDTQYF.

This clonotype showed up just a few times. This chain joins TRBV7-9 and TRBJ1-1; unclear D gene. V lost 2 bases and J 0 bases, leaving 7 bases between the germline ends. This CDR3 region has 14 residues. From germline, CDR1 is SEHNR and CDR2 FQNEAQ (reference sequence). Here the CDR3 DNA reads TGTGCCAGCAGCTTAAATTCATTGAACACTGAAGCTTTCTTT. As protein: CASSLNSLNTEAFF.

This clonotype came up many times. V is TRBV9 and J is TRBJ2-7; 8 nucleotides align to TRBD2. Germline values: CDR1 SGDLS, CDR2 YYNGEE. This CDR3 has 16 residues. The V gene end was trimmed by 4 bases and the J gene end by 0 bases; junction bases not matched to a gene: 9. CDR3 residues: CASSPRLARISYEQYF. The CDR3 bases are TGTGCCAGCAGCCCCAGACTAGCGCGTATCTCCTACGAGCAGTACTTC.

This chain uses TRBV29-1 with TRBJ2-1, with a weak D call TRBD1 (6 bases). There are 14 residues in the CDR3. From germline, CDR1 is SQVTM and CDR2 ANQGSEA. V was shortened by 7 bases and J by 2 bases, with 15 bases between the two germline ends. CDR3 residues: CSAEQGSPYNEQFF. The CDR3 coding sequence is TGCAGCGCCGAACAGGGCTCTCCCTACAATGAGCAGTTCTTC.

This clonotype is a singleton in its sample. An end of the junction differs from the germline gene, which may be a read error. This sequence joins TRBV7-7 and TRBJ2-3, with TRBD2 identical over 14 bases. Germline values: CDR1 SSHAT, CDR2 FNYEAQ (reference sequence). The CDR3 spans 15 residues. The CDR3 sequence: CASSLGLAGVAPQYF. The DNA of the CDR3 is TGTGCTAGCAGCTTGGGACTAGCGGGAGTAGCTCCGCAGTATTTT.

The gene calls are TRBV24-1 and TRBJ1-3; unclear D gene. Germline assignment: CDR1 KGHDR and CDR2 SFDVKD. The CDR3 is 14 amino acids. Between the trimmed V and J ends, which lost 4 bases and 0 bases, there was a span of 6 bases. DNA of the CDR3: TGTGCCACCAGTGACCCGTCCTCTGGAAACACCATATATTTT. This encodes CATSDPSSGNTIYF.

This clonotype was picked up a small number of times. This chain joins TRBV29-1 and TRBJ1-2; no clear D. The CDR3 totals 11 residues. V gave up 3 bases and J gave up 4 bases, with 6 bases separating them. The germline V gene encodes CDR1 SQVTM and CDR2 ANQGSEA. CDR3 in amino acids: CSVESGYGYTF. The CDR3 DNA reads as TGCAGCGTTGAGTCAGGCTATGGCTACACCTTC.

This clonotype was seen a few times. The chain recombines TRBV7-6 with TRBJ2-5; D unresolved. Trimming cost V 2 bases and J 5 bases, with 6 bases left between them. CDR1 is SGHVS, CDR2 FNYEAQ, per germline. CDR3 size: 12 residues. CDR3: CASSLYFETQYF. DNA for the CDR3: TGTGCCAGCAGCTTATATTTCGAGACCCAGTACTTC. Full variable domain (rest looked up from reference TRBV7-6 and TRBJ2-5): GAGVSQSPRYKVTKRGQDVALRCDPISGHVSLYWYRQALGQGPEFLTYFNYEAQQDKSGLPNDRFSAERPEGSISTLTIQRTEQRDSAMYRCASSLYFETQYFGPGTRLLVL.

This clonotype was seen a handful of times. The gene calls are TRBV6-5 and TRBJ1-2; D remains unclear. The CDR3 loop spans 12 amino acids. Trimming shortened V by 6 bases and J by 4 bases, and 9 bases separated the two germline ends. The germline gives CDR1 MNHEY, CDR2 SVGAGI. CDR3 bases: TGTGCCAGCAGCGGACCGAGCTATGGCTACACCTTC. Protein product: CASSGPSYGYTF.

This clonotype was seen a few times. In nucleotides, the CDR3 is TGCGCCAGCAGCCAAACACCCGGGACACCGGGTGAAAAACTGTTTTTT. Translation: CASSQTPGTPGEKLFF. V and J are TRBV4-3 and TRBJ1-4; possible D gene TRBD1, 6 bases. The CDR3 totals 16 residues. V was clipped by 2 bases and J by 7 bases, with 17 bases between them. Germline V gives CDR1 LGHNA, CDR2 YSLEER.

This clonotype was seen a handful of times. The chain employs TRBV7-2 and TRBJ2-3; 13 bases align to TRBD2. The length of the CDR3 is 16 residues. Germline CDR1 and CDR2: SGHTA and FQGNSA. The V segment lost 4 bases and the J segment 2 bases; nucleotides outside the gene matches: 3. CDR3 DNA sequence: TGTGCCAGCAGCTCTGGGACTAGCGGGAACACAGATACGCAGTATTTT. Translation: CASSSGTSGNTDTQYF.

This clonotype was seen a few times. V gene TRBV7-9 combines with J gene TRBJ1-6, with D tentatively TRBD1 (6 bases). The germline V and J ends were trimmed by 5 bases and 5 bases, with 13 bases remaining between them. The CDR3 totals 15 residues. Germline CDR1 reads SEHNR; CDR2 reads FQNEAQ (reference sequence). The CDR3 nucleotides read TGTGCCAGCAGCCCACAGGGCCACAATAATTCACCCCTCCACTTT. Protein product: CASSPQGHNNSPLHF.

This clonotype was counted a few times. The genes are TRBV6-5 and TRBJ2-3; TRBD2 might be the D (6 bases). CDR1 MNHEY and CDR2 SVGAGI come from the germline V gene. This CDR3 comprises 16 residues. The V and J ends lost 0 bases and 0 bases respectively, with 10 bases between them. Written as DNA, the CDR3 is TGTGCCAGCAGTTACTCGCTAGCGCCAAGCACAGATACGCAGTATTTT. Translating it yields CASSYSLAPSTDTQYF.

This clonotype turned up a few times. The chain carries TRBV20-1 and TRBJ1-5; D is unresolved. V was pared by 3 bases and J by 0 bases, with 15 bases between. The CDR3 is 16 amino acids. Germline V gene data show CDR1 as DFQATT and CDR2 as SNEGSKA (reference sequence). In nucleotides, the CDR3 is TGCAGTGCTAGGGAAGGGAGCCTTTTTAGCAATCAGCCCCAGCATTTT. The encoded protein is CSAREGSLFSNQPQHF.

This clonotype showed up just a few times. The chain uses TRBV4-3 and TRBJ1-1; TRBD1 agrees at 9 bases. CDR1 is LGHNA, CDR2 YSLEER, per germline. V gave up 2 bases and J gave up 2 bases; unmatched junction bases: 3. The CDR3 contains 15 residues. The CDR3 here is CASSQPDRGNTEAFF. CDR3 sequence (DNA): TGCGCCAGCAGCCAACCGGACAGGGGCAACACTGAAGCTTTCTTT.

This clonotype was detected a few times. V and J are TRBV12-3 or TRBV12-4 and TRBJ1-6; maybe TRBD1 (5 bases). CDR3 length: 15 residues. V lost 6 bases and J lost 2, with 11 bases in between. The CDR3 is CASSLRGPYNSPLHF. The CDR3 nucleotides are TGTGCCAGCAGCCTTAGGGGTCCCTATAATTCACCCCTCCACTTT.

The J gene is TRBJ2-2, the V gene TRBV5-1; the match to TRBD2 covers 11 bases. Germline V gene lookup returns CDR1 SGHRS and CDR2 YFSETQ. The ends lost 1 base at V and 6 bases at J; junction bases unmatched: 5. There are 16 residues in the CDR3. For the CDR3, the DNA is TGCGCCAGCAGCTTGTCGGGACTAGCGGCGCCCGGGGAGCTGTTTTTT. Its translation is CASSLSGLAAPGELFF.

This clonotype was counted only a few times. This chain joins TRBV27 and TRBJ1-4; the D is unclear. The CDR3 contains 14 residues. Trimming took off 3 bases at V and 5 bases at J, with 10 bases between the two ends. Germline V gene sequence: CDR1 MNHEY, CDR2 SMNVEV (reference sequence). CDR3 bases: TGTGCCAGCAGTTTTCTTGATCCAAATGAAAAACTGTTTTTT. As protein: CASSFLDPNEKLFF.

The gene calls are TRBV6-5 and TRBJ2-7, with 8 bases identical to TRBD2. CDR1 and CDR2 from the germline V gene are MNHEY and SVGAGI. The CDR3 totals 14 residues. With 7 bases clipped from V and 2 bases from J, the junction kept 7 bases outside the gene matches. The CDR3 loop reads CASNGAGETYEQYF. The CDR3 DNA reads as TGTGCCAGCAACGGAGCGGGAGAGACCTACGAGCAGTACTTC.

This clonotype showed up just a few times. The rearrangement uses TRBV7-6 and TRBJ2-1, with D tentatively TRBD2 (6 bases). Between the trimmed V and J ends, which lost 1 base and 6 bases, there was a span of 16 bases. The CDR3 is 16 residues long. Germline CDR1 and CDR2: SGHVS and FNYEAQ. The CDR3 nucleotides read TGTGCCAGCAGCTTAGTGGGGACTCCCCTCCGCAATGAGCAGTTCTTC. This encodes CASSLVGTPLRNEQFF.

V is TRBV7-9 and J is TRBJ2-7, with 9 bases lining up with TRBD1. The germline V gene encodes CDR1 SEHNR and CDR2 FQNEAQ (reference sequence). After removal of 3 bases from V and 4 bases from J, the junction contained 7 bases not matched to a gene. The CDR3 extends over 15 amino acids. In DNA, the CDR3 is TGTGCCAGCAGCTTGGACTGGGACAGGGCGTACGAGCAGTACTTC. It yields the protein CASSLDWDRAYEQYF.

The chain combines TRBV3-1 with TRBJ1-2, with D possibly being TRBD1 (5 bases). The CDR3 sequence is 13 residues long. The V gene lost 0 bases and the J gene lost 4 bases, with 6 bases spanning the gap. CDR1 is LGHDT, CDR2 YNNKEL, per germline (reference sequence). This CDR3 is CASSQERGYGYTF. The DNA of the CDR3 is TGTGCCAGCAGCCAAGAAAGGGGCTATGGCTACACCTTC.

The rearrangement joins TRBV13 to TRBJ2-1; no definite D call. CDR3 length: 13 residues. The germline V and J ends were trimmed by 1 base and 4 bases, with 5 bases remaining between them. Germline V gene sequence: CDR1 PRHDT, CDR2 FYEKMQ (reference sequence). DNA for the CDR3: TGTGCCAGCAGCTTAGTGTTATACAATGAGCAGTTCTTC. Translation: CASSLVLYNEQFF.

The chain recombines TRBV10-3 with TRBJ2-6; 8 bases line up with TRBD1. Germline V gene data show CDR1 as ENHRY and CDR2 as SYGVKD. This CDR3 has 18 amino acids. With 2 bases clipped from V and 1 base from J, the junction kept 7 bases outside the gene matches. CDR3 sequence (DNA): TGTGCCATCAGTGAGCAGACAGGGGTCCCGTCTGGGGCCAACGTCCTGACTTTC. It translates to CAISEQTGVPSGANVLTF.

This sequence joins TRBV20-1 and TRBJ1-5; TRBD1 agrees at 7 bases. The ends lost 3 bases at V and 7 bases at J; junction bases unmatched: 6. Germline V gives CDR1 DFQATT, CDR2 SNEGSKA (reference sequence). This CDR3 is built from 13 residues. CDR3 sequence reads: CSARGTEAQPQHF. CDR3 nucleotide sequence: TGCAGTGCTAGGGGGACAGAAGCACAGCCCCAGCATTTT.

The chain uses TRBV7-9 and TRBJ1-2, with 8 bases lining up with TRBD1. Germline V gene data show CDR1 as SEHNR and CDR2 as FQNEAQ (reference sequence). The CDR3 length is 13 residues. V trimming: 6 bases; J trimming: 8 bases; junction bases outside the gene matches: 8. As DNA, the CDR3 is TGTGCCAGCAGGCCTGGACAGGGACGAGGCTACACCTTC. Translated, it gives CASRPGQGRGYTF. The entire variable domain, with the rest obtained from reference TRBV7-9 and TRBJ1-2, is as follows: DTGVSQNPRHKITKRGQNVTFRCDPISEHNRLYWYRQTLGQGPEFLTYFQNEAQLEKSRLLSDRFSAERPKGSFSTLEIQRTEQGDSAMYLCASRPGQGRGYTFGSGTRLTVV.